This T cell receptor beta chain came from a study of cytomegalovirus exposure and HLA in healthy donors. Use of 60 Vbeta and 13 Jbeta primers characterized the PCR. Generated by immunoSEQ multiplex PCR, the TCRdb table keeps only in-frame clones and is missing some. This repertoire includes more than 85,000 clones. In the case of this clone: Its antigen is unknown.

Broader study findings: Overall, roughly 170 TCR beta chains were annotated as cytomegalovirus-associated. TCR sequences were mostly rare, though some public TCRs occurred in many donors.

The CDR3 totals 18 residues. Germline CDR1 is SGDLS and CDR2 is YYNGEE. Trimming pared 0 bases from V and 4 bases from J, leaving 17 bases between. Donors counted as nominally healthy when sampled, yet unrecorded immune exposures were likely. The sequenced material came from PBMCs. This clonotype was obtained from a girl aged 5 to 17 in good health and CMV-seropositive. J is TRBJ1-6 and V is TRBV9; perhaps TRBD1 as D (6 bases). In DNA form, the CDR3 reads TGTGCCAGCAGCGTAGACAAAGGGGGGGGCAGTTATAATTCACCCCTCCACTTT. Encoded protein: CASSVDKGGGSYNSPLHF.